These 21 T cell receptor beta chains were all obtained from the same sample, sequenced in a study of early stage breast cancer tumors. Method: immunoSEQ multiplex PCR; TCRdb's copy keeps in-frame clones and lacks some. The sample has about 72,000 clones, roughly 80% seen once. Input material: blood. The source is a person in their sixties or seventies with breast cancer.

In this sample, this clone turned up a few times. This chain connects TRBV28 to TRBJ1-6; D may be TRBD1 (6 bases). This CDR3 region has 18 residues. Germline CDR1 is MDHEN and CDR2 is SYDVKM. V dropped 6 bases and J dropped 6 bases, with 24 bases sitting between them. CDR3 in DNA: TGTGCCAGCAGCCCGACTAGTAACCGGGACATGCTTAATTCACCCCTCCACTTT. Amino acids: CASSPTSNRDMLNSPLHF.

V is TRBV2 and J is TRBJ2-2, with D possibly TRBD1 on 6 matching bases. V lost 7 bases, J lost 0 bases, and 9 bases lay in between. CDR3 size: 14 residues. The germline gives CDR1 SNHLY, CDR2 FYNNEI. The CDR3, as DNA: TGTGCCAGCAAGGGGGATACGAACACCGGGGAGCTGTTTTTT. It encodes CASKGDTNTGELFF.

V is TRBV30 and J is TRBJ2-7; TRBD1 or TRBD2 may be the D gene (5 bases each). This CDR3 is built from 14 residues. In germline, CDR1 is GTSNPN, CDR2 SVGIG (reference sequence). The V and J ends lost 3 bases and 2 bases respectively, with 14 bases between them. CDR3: CAWSPGTTAYEQYF. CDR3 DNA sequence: TGTGCCTGGAGCCCCGGGACGACAGCCTACGAGCAGTACTTC.

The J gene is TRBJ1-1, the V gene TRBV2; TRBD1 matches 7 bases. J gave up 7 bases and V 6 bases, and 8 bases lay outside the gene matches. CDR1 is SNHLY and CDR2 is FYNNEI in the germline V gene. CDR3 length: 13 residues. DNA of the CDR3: TGTGCCAGCAGCCCCGAGGGGGACAGTGAAGCTTTCTTT. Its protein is CASSPEGDSEAFF.

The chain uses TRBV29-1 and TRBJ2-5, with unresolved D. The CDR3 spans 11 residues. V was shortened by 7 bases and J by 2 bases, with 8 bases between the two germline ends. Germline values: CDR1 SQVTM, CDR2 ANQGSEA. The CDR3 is CSAMKQETQYF. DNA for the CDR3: TGCAGCGCCATGAAACAAGAGACCCAGTACTTC.

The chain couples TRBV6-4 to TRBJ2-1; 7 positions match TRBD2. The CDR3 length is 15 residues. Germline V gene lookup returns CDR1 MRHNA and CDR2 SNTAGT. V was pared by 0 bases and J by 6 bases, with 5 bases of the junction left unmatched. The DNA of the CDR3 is TGTGCCAGCAGTGACTCGGGAGGGAGAACCAATGAGCAGTTCTTC. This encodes CASSDSGGRTNEQFF.

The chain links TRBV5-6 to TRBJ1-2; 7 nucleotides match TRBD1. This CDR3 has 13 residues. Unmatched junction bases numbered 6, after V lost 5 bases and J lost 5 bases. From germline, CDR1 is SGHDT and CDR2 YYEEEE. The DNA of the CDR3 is TGTGCCAGCAGACCCGGGACAGTGTATGGCTACACCTTC. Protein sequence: CASRPGTVYGYTF.

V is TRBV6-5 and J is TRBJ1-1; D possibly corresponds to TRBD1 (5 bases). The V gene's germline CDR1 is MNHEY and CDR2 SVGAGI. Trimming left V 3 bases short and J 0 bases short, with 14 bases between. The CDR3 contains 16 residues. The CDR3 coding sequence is TGTGCCAGCAGTTATCGGGGGTGGGAGATGAACACTGAAGCTTTCTTT. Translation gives CASSYRGWEMNTEAFF.

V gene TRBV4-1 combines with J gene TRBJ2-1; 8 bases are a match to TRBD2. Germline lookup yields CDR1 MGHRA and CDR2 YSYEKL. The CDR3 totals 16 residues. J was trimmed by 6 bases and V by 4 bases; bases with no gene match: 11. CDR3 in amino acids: CASSLSREGPFNEQFF. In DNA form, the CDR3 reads TGCGCCAGCAGCCTCTCTCGGGAGGGCCCTTTCAATGAGCAGTTCTTC.

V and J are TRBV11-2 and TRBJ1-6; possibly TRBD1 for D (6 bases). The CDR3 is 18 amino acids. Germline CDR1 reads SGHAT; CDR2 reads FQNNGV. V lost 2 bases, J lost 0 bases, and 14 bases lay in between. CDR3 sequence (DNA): TGTGCCAGCAGCTTAACGGCAGGGGTGGGCTCCTATAATTCACCCCTCCACTTT. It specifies CASSLTAGVGSYNSPLHF.

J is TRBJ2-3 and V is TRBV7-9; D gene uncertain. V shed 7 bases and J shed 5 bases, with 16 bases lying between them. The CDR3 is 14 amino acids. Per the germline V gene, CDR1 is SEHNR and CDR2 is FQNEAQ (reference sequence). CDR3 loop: CASTSLGVGDTQYF. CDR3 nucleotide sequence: TGTGCCAGCACCTCTTTGGGCGTTGGAGATACGCAGTATTTT.

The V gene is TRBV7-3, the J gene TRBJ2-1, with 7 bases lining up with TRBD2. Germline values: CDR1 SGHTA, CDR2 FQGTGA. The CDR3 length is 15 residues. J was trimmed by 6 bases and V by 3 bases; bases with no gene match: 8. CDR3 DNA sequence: TGTGCCAGCAGCTTCGAGGGGACTACCCTCAATGAGCAGTTCTTC. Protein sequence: CASSFEGTTLNEQFF.

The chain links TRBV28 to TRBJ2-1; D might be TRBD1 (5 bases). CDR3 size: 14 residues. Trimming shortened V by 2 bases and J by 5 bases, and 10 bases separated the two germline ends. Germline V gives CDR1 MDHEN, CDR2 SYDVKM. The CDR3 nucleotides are TGTGCCAGCAGTTTACAACAGGCCAACAATGAGCAGTTCTTC. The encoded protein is CASSLQQANNEQFF.

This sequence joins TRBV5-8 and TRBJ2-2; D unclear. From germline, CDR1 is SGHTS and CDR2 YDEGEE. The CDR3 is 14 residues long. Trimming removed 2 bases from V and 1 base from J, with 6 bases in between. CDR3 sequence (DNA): TGTGCCAGCAGCTTCAGGAGGAACACCGGGGAGCTGTTTTTT. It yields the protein CASSFRRNTGELFF.

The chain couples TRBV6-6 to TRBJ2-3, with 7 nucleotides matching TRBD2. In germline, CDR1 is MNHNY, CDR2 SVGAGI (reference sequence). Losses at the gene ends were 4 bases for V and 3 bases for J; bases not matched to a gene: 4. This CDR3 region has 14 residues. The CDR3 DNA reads TGTGCCAGCAGTTCGACTAGCAAGACAGATACGCAGTATTTT. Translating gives CASSSTSKTDTQYF.

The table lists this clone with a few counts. CDR3 nucleotides: TGTGCCAGCTCACCACTGGGGAGCTCCTACAATGAGCAGTTCTTC. It encodes CASSPLGSSYNEQFF. The rearrangement links TRBV18 to TRBJ2-1; tentative D call: TRBD2 (5 bases). The CDR3 totals 15 residues. Germline V CDR1 and CDR2: KGHSH, LQKENI. V shed 1 base and J shed 0 bases, with 7 bases lying between them.

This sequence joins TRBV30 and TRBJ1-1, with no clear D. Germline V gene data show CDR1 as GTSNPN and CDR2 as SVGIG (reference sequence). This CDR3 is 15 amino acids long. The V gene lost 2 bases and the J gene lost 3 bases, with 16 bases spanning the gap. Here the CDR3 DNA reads TGTGCCTGGAGTTCCAAAAGAGCCCCGGACACTGAAGCTTTCTTT. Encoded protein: CAWSSKRAPDTEAFF.

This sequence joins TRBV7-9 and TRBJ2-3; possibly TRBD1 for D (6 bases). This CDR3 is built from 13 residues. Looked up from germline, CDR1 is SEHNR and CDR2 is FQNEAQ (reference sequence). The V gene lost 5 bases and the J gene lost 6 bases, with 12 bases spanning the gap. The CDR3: CASSQTGMDTQYF. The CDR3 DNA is TGTGCCAGCAGCCAAACAGGGATGGATACGCAGTATTTT.

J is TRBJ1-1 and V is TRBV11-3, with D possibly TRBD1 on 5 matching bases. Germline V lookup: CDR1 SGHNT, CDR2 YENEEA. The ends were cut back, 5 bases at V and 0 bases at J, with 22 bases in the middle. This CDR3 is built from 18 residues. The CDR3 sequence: CASSPEVRERDMNTEAFF. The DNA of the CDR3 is TGTGCCAGCAGCCCAGAGGTCAGGGAACGAGACATGAACACTGAAGCTTTCTTT.

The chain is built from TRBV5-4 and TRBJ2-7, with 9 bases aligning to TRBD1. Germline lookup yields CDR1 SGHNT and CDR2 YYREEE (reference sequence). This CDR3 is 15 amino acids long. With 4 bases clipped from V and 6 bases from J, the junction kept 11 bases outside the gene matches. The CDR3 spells CASSGGDRDPPEQYF. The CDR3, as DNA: TGTGCCAGCAGCGGAGGGGACAGGGATCCCCCCGAGCAGTACTTC.

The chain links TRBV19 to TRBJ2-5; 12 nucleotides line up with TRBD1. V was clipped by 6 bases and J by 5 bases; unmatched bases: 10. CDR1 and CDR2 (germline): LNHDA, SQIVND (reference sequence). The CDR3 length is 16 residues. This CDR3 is CASSPGGTGGFETQYF. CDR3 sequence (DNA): TGTGCCAGTAGCCCCGGTGGGACAGGGGGCTTCGAGACCCAGTACTTC.